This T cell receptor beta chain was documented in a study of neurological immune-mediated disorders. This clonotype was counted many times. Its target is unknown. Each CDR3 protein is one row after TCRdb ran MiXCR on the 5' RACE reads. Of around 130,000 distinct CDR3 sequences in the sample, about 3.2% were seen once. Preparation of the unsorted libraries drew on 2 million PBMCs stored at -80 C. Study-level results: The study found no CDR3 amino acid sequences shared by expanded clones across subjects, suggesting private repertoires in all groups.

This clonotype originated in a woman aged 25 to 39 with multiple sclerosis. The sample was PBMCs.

In DNA form, the CDR3 reads TGTGCCACCAGAGCGGCCAGGGGAGGGTCTGAAGCTTTCTTT. Its translation is CATRAARGGSEAFF. This chain links TRBV15 with TRBJ1-1, with D possibly TRBD1 on 6 matching bases. Trimming took off 6 bases at V and 6 bases at J, with 17 bases between the two ends. Looked up from germline, CDR1 is LNHNV and CDR2 is YYDKDF (reference sequence). This CDR3 spans 14 amino acids. Combining the CDR3 with reference TRBV15 and TRBJ1-1 gives the whole variable domain DAMVIQNPRYQVTQFGKPVTLSCSQTLNHNVMYWYQQKSSQAPKLLFHYYDKDFNNEADTPDNFQSRRPNTSFCFLDIRSPGLGDTAMYLCATRAARGGSEAFFGQGTRLTVV.